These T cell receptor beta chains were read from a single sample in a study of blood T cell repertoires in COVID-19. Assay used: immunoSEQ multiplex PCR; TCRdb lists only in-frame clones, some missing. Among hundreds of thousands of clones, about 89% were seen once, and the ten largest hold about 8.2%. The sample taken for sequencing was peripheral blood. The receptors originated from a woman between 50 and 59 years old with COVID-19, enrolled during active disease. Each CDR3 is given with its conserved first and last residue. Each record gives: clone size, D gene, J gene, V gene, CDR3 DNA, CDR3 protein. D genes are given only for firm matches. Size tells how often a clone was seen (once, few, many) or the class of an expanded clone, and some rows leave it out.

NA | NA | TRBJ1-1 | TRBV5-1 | TGCGCCAGCAGCCTAGACCCCGACACTGAAGCTTTCTTT | CASSLDPDTEAFF
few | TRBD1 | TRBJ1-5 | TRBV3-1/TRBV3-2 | TGTGCCAGCAGCCAGGGACAGAAGAATCAGCCCCAGCATTTT | CASSQGQKNQPQHF
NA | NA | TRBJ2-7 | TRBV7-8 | TGTGCCAGCAGCCCGCAGGGGCAGTACGAGCAGTACTTC | CASSPQGQYEQYF
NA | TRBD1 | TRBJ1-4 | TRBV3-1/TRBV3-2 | TGTGCCAGCAGCCAAGCGGGACAGGGTGGCGAAAAACTGTTTTTT | CASSQAGQGGEKLFF
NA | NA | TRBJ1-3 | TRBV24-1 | TGTGCCACCAGTGGTTTGGGGGAGGCTGGAAACACCATATATTTT | CATSGLGEAGNTIYF
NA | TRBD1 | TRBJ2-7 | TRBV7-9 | TGTGCCAGCAGCTTTGACAGGGGTGGGCAGTACTTC | CASSFDRGGQYF
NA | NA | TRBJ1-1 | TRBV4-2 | TGTGCCAGCAGCCAAGATATGACACGCACTGAAGCTTTCTTT | CASSQDMTRTEAFF
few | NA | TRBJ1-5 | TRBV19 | TGTGCCAGTACCTTCGGGGGGGTGAATCAGCCCCAGCATTTT | CASTFGGVNQPQHF
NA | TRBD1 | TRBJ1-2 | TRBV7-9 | TGTGCCAGCAGCTTAACCCCAGGGGGAGGCTACACCTTC | CASSLTPGGGYTF
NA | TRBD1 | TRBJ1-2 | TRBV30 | TGTGCCCAGGGGACAGGGACCTCCAGCTATGGCTACACCTTC | CAQGTGTSSYGYTF
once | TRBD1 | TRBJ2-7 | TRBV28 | TGTGCCAGCAGTTACCGGGACAGGGGGAACCACGAGCAGTACTTC | CASSYRDRGNHEQYF
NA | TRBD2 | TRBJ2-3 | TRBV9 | TGTGCCAGCAGCGTAGGAGTTAGCGGGGACGCTAGCACAGATACGCAGTATTTT | CASSVGVSGDASTDTQYF
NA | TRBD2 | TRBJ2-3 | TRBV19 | TGTGCCAGTAAACCCACTAGCGGGGGTTACACAGATACGCAGTATTTT | CASKPTSGGYTDTQYF
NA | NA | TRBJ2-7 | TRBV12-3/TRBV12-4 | TGTGCCAGCACCGCCGGACAGTCCTACGAGCAGTACTTC | CASTAGQSYEQYF
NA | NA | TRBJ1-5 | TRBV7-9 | TGTGCCAGCAGCTTAGGTGGGTCATTCGCGGACAGCTACAATCAGCCCCAGCATTTT | CASSLGGSFADSYNQPQHF
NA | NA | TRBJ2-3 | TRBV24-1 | TGTGCCACCAGACCTACGGGAAGCACAGATACGCAGTATTTT | CATRPTGSTDTQYF
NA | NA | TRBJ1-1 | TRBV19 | TGTGCCAGTAGCCCGGACACAGGAGGGGCTGAAGCTTTCTTT | CASSPDTGGAEAFF
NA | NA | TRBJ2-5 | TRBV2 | TGTGCCAGCACCATTGACAGTCGAGGGGGTACCCAGTACTTC | CASTIDSRGGTQYF
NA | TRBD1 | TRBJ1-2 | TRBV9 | TGTGCCAGCAGCGGCGGGACAGGGGCGCTTGGCTACACCTTC | CASSGGTGALGYTF
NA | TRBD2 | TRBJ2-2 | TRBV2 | TGTGCCAGCAGGGGCACACTAGCGGGGGGAACGAACACCGGGGAGCTGTTTTTT | CASRGTLAGGTNTGELFF
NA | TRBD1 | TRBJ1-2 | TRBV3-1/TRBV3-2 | TGTGCCAGCAGCCAAGAGATACAGGGGTTATATGGCTACACCTTC | CASSQEIQGLYGYTF
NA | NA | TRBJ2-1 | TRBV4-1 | TGCGCCAGCGGACTAGGGGGGGGGTCCTACAATGAGCAGTTCTTC | CASGLGGGSYNEQFF
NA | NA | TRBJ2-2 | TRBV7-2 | TGTGCCAGCAGCCTAAAGTTCACCGGGGAGCTGTTTTTT | CASSLKFTGELFF
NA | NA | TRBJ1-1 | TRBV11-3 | TGTGCCAGCAGCTTAGATTCCGGGGTCACTGAAGCTTTCTTT | CASSLDSGVTEAFF
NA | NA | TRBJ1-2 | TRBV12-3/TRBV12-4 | TGTGCCAGCAGTCGGAACTATGGCTACACCTTC | CASSRNYGYTF
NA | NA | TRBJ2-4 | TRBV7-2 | TGTGCCAGCAGCTTAGGGCGGGAAAACATTCAGTACTTC | CASSLGRENIQYF
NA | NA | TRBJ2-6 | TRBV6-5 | TGTGCCAGCAGTTACGGGCTCTCTGGGGCCAACGTCCTGACTTTC | CASSYGLSGANVLTF
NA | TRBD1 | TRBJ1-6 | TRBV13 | TGTGCCAGCAGCCTGACCCCTTTCCGACAGGGTACTTCACCCCTCCACTTT | CASSLTPFRQGTSPLHF
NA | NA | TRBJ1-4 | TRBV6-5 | TGTGCCAGCAGGGTCCGGGACACAACTAATGAAAAACTGTTTTTT | CASRVRDTTNEKLFF
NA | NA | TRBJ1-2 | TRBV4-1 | TGCGCCAGCAGCCAAGGAACAGGGAGAAACTATGGCTACACCTTC | CASSQGTGRNYGYTF
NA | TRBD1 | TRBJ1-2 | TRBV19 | TGTGCCAGTAGTGACCGGACAGGGGTCGAACATGGCTACACCTTC | CASSDRTGVEHGYTF
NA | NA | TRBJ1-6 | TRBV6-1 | TGTGCCAGCAGTGAAGCGGCAGGCGATAATTCACCCCTCCACTTT | CASSEAAGDNSPLHF
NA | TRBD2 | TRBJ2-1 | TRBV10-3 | TGTGCCATCACCGAAGGACTAGCGGACCACAATGAGCAGTTCTTC | CAITEGLADHNEQFF
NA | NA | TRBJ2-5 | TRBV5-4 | TGTGCCAGCAGCCCGGCCAAGCGGCAAGAGACCCAGTACTTC | CASSPAKRQETQYF
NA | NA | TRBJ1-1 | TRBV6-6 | TGTGCCAGCAGAGACACCCCGAACACTGAAGCTTTCTTT | CASRDTPNTEAFF
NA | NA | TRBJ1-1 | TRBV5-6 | TGTGCCAGCAGCATTACAGGTGAAGCTTTCTTT | CASSITGEAFF
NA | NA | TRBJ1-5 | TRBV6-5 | TGTGCCAGCAGTTACCAGGGGAATCAGCCCCAGCATTTT | CASSYQGNQPQHF
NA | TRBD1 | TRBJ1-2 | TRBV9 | TGTGCCAGCAGAGCCCCGACAGGGGGCAAGGGCTACACCTTC | CASRAPTGGKGYTF
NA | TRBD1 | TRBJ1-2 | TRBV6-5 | TGTGCCAGCAGCGCTATCGAGACAGGGGGCTATGGCTACACCTTC | CASSAIETGGYGYTF
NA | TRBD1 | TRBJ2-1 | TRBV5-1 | TGCGCCAGCAGCTTGTCCCCGGGACAGGGTTACAATGAGCAGTTCTTC | CASSLSPGQGYNEQFF
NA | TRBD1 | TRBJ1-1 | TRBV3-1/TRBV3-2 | TGTGCCAGCAGCCAGACAGGGGCTTACACTGAAGCTTTCTTT | CASSQTGAYTEAFF
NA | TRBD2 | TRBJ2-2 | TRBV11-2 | TGTGCCAGCAGCCTTCGCGGGGGGACCTCGGGCACCGGGGAGCTGTTTTTT | CASSLRGGTSGTGELFF
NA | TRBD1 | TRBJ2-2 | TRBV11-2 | TGTGCCAGCAGCAAAACAGGGGCCGGGGAGCTGTTTTTT | CASSKTGAGELFF
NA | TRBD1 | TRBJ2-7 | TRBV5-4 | TGTGCCAGCAGCTTGGGTCGGGACAGGGACGAGCAGTACTTC | CASSLGRDRDEQYF
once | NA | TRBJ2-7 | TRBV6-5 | TGTGCCAGCAGTTACAGGACTACATACGAGCAGTACTTC | CASSYRTTYEQYF
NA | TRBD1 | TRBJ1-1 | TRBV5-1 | TGCGCCAGCAGCTCCCAGGGGGCGCCTGGGAATGAAGCTTTCTTT | CASSSQGAPGNEAFF
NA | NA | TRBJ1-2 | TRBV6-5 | TGTGCCAGCAGTTATCCAGGGCGGGGAATCTATGGCTACACCTTC | CASSYPGRGIYGYTF